This T cell receptor (beta chain) emerged from a study of cytomegalovirus exposure and HLA in healthy donors. General study results and limits: According to an earlier analysis, most TCR beta V segments yielded productive rearrangements about 90% or about 30% of the time.

With 60 Vbeta and 13 Jbeta primers, the PCR was carried out. Methods used by the authors: Later analysis identified 80 million to 85 million unique TCR beta chains, some 10 million shared. Sequenced by immunoSEQ multiplex PCR; TCRdb stores in-frame clones only, minus some. The D gene and trimming were derived from the DNA, and the V and J assignments and clone size from that table. The table includes about 180,000 clones, around 76% detected once. The CDR3 extends over 14 amino acids. Deletions cut 6 bases from V and 0 bases from J, with 12 bases between. Germline CDR1 is SGHNT and CDR2 is YENEEA. A note on this clone: Antigen: not known.

The TCR sequence derives from a man in his forties in good health and CMV-seronegative. What was sequenced was PBMCs. The chain is built from TRBV11-3 and TRBJ2-7; D may be TRBD2 (5 bases). DNA for the CDR3: TGTGCCAGCAGTCATACGGGAAGCTCCTACGAGCAGTACTTC. It translates to CASSHTGSSYEQYF.